These 9 T cell receptor beta chains originate from one sample sequenced in a study of cytomegalovirus exposure and HLA in healthy donors. The PCR ran on 60 Vbeta and 13 Jbeta primers. Measured with immunoSEQ multiplex PCR; TCRdb has only the in-frame clones, and not every one. The sample has fewer than 250,000 clones, 82% seen once. Sequences were obtained from PBMCs. The receptor source for this set is a man aged 35 to 55 in good health and CMV-seropositive.

The rearrangement links TRBV19 to TRBJ1-5, with a tentative D call TRBD1 (5 bases). Between the trimmed V and J ends, which lost 5 bases and 4 bases, there was a span of 12 bases. The CDR3 is 14 amino acids. Per the germline V gene, CDR1 is LNHDA and CDR2 is SQIVND (reference sequence). CDR3 amino acids: CASSGGKGNQPQHF. The CDR3 nucleotides read TGTGCCAGTAGTGGGGGGAAGGGGAATCAGCCCCAGCATTTT. The full variable domain, with the rest looked up from reference TRBV19 and TRBJ1-5, is DGGITQSPKYLFRKEGQNVTLSCEQNLNHDAMYWYRQDPGQGLRLIYYSQIVNDFQKGDIAEGYSVSREKKESFPLTVTSAQKNPTAFYLCASSGGKGNQPQHFGDGTRLSIL.

The V and J genes are TRBV7-9 and TRBJ1-6; weak D call: TRBD1 (5 bases). Germline assignment: CDR1 SEHNR and CDR2 FQNEAQ (reference sequence). V was trimmed by 1 base and J by 10 bases, leaving 14 bases between them. This CDR3 contains 15 residues. CDR3: CASSLGWQGQSPLHF. The CDR3 nucleotides are TGTGCCAGCAGCTTAGGGTGGCAGGGCCAGTCACCCCTCCACTTT.

The chain carries TRBV6-1 and TRBJ1-4; 7 positions match TRBD1. V trimming: 7 bases; J trimming: 3 bases; junction bases outside the gene matches: 8. Germline loops: CDR1 MNHNS, CDR2 SASEGT. The CDR3 is 15 residues long. The CDR3 loop is CASTPTGVANEKLFF. CDR3 bases: TGTGCCAGCACCCCCACAGGGGTAGCTAATGAAAAACTGTTTTTT.

The chain combines TRBV5-1 with TRBJ2-3; 11 nucleotides align to TRBD2. The ends lost 0 bases at V and 4 bases at J; junction bases unmatched: 7. The CDR3 spans 17 residues. Germline V gives CDR1 SGHRS, CDR2 YFSETQ. CDR3 sequence: CASSLGLAGGFADTQYF. CDR3 in DNA: TGCGCCAGCAGCTTGGGTCTAGCGGGAGGATTTGCAGATACGCAGTATTTT.

This sequence joins TRBV19 and TRBJ1-1; 8 bases fit TRBD1. This CDR3 is 14 amino acids long. With V trimmed by 9 bases and J by 0 bases, 6 bases remained unmatched. Germline CDR1 reads LNHDA; CDR2 reads SQIVND (reference sequence). This chain's CDR3 is CASTNRGLNTEAFF. In DNA, the CDR3 is TGTGCCAGCACAAACAGGGGGTTGAACACTGAAGCTTTCTTT.

This clone was counted between two and nine times. The chain links TRBV6-1 to TRBJ2-7, with D maybe TRBD2 (6 bases). Trimming took off 7 bases at V and 2 bases at J, with 15 bases between the two ends. CDR1 MNHNS and CDR2 SASEGT come from the germline V gene. The length of the CDR3 is 14 residues. This chain's CDR3 is CASTPGGTPYEQYF. CDR3 nucleotides: TGTGCCAGCACTCCCGGCGGGACTCCCTACGAGCAGTACTTC.

V usage is TRBV7-7 and J usage is TRBJ2-1, with D hard to call. The CDR3 consists of 16 residues. CDR1 is SSHAT and CDR2 is FNYEAQ in the germline V gene (reference sequence). Trimming removed 5 bases at V and 5 bases at J, with 19 bases between. In nucleotides, the CDR3 is TGTGCCAGCAGCCCAATCGAGACTCAGAACGACAATGAGCAGTTCTTC. It encodes CASSPIETQNDNEQFF.

This chain links TRBV29-1 with TRBJ1-1; a weak D match, TRBD1 (5 bases). The CDR3 sequence is 13 residues long. V was shortened by 3 bases and J by 5 bases, with 13 bases between the two germline ends. Per germline, CDR1 SQVTM and CDR2 ANQGSEA. In nucleotides, the CDR3 is TGCAGCGTTGATCTCCAGGGATGGACTGAAGCTTTCTTT. This gives the protein CSVDLQGWTEAFF. The full variable domain, completed using reference TRBV29-1 and TRBJ1-1, is SAVISQKPSRDICQRGTSLTIQCQVDSQVTMMFWYRQQPGQSLTLIATANQGSEATYESGFVIDKFPISRPNLTFSTLTVSNMSPEDSSIYLCSVDLQGWTEAFFGQGTRLTVV.

This chain links TRBV4-1 with TRBJ2-7, with 7 bases matching TRBD2. V was pared by 4 bases and J by 1 base, with 4 bases of the junction left unmatched. Germline assignment: CDR1 MGHRA and CDR2 YSYEKL. The CDR3 has 14 residues. The CDR3 nucleotides are TGCGCCAGCAGCCCCGGGACTAAATCCTACGAGCAGTACTTC. Residues: CASSPGTKSYEQYF.